One and the same sample provided the 24 T cell receptor beta chains below, sequenced in a study of blood T cell repertoires in COVID-19. Assay used: immunoSEQ multiplex PCR; TCRdb lists only in-frame clones, some missing. The sample lists 150,000 to 200,000 clones; about 86% were seen once. Material for sequencing was peripheral blood. The origin of the receptors is a man between 18 and 29 years old with acute or convalescent COVID-19.

The V gene is TRBV6-4, the J gene TRBJ2-2, with D hard to call. The CDR3 totals 13 residues. V was cut by 3 bases and J by 5 bases, with 7 bases left in between. CDR1 and CDR2 (germline): MRHNA, SNTAGT. The CDR3 DNA is TGTGCCAGCAGTGAGTCCTTTACCGGGGAGCTGTTTTTT. Its protein product is CASSESFTGELFF.

The chain joins TRBV6-6 to TRBJ1-2; maybe TRBD1 (6 bases). The germline CDR1 and CDR2 sequences are MNHNY and SVGAGI (reference sequence). This CDR3 contains 14 residues. With 8 bases removed from V and 4 bases from J, the gap between germline ends came to 17 bases. The CDR3 spells CASWDTGYTYGYTF. CDR3 bases: TGTGCCAGCTGGGACACAGGGTATACCTATGGCTACACCTTC.

The chain employs TRBV30 and TRBJ1-1; tentative D call: TRBD1 (5 bases). The CDR3 runs 13 residues. V shed 4 bases and J shed 1 base, with 10 bases lying between them. Germline V gene lookup returns CDR1 GTSNPN and CDR2 SVGIG (reference sequence). This CDR3 reads CAWNLGGNTEAFF. The CDR3 region has the DNA TGTGCCTGGAATCTGGGGGGGAACACTGAAGCTTTCTTT. The complete variable domain, with remaining parts taken from reference TRBV30 and TRBJ1-1, reads SQTIHQWPATLVQPVGSPLSLECTVEGTSNPNLYWYRQAAGRGLQLLFYSVGIGQISSEVPQNLSASRPQDRQFILSSKKLLLSDSGFYLCAWNLGGNTEAFFGQGTRLTVV.

This chain joins TRBV10-3 and TRBJ1-1, with 7 nucleotides matching TRBD1. Germline loops: CDR1 ENHRY, CDR2 SYGVKD. The J segment lost 6 bases and the V segment lost 3 bases, leaving 10 bases of the junction unmatched. The CDR3 loop spans 15 amino acids. CDR3 DNA: TGTGCCATCAGTGACCATGGGGGGCAGGGGGCTGAAGCTTTCTTT. This sequence encodes CAISDHGGQGAEAFF.

The chain employs TRBV5-1 and TRBJ2-3; 12 nucleotides align to TRBD2. The germline V gene has CDR1 SGHRS and CDR2 YFSETQ. The V gene end was trimmed by 3 bases and the J gene end by 3 bases; junction bases not matched to a gene: 2. The CDR3 covers 15 residues. Here the CDR3 DNA reads TGCGCCAGCAGCTACGGACTAGCGGGAACAGATACGCAGTATTTT. This codes for CASSYGLAGTDTQYF.

The chain combines TRBV11-2 with TRBJ2-3; 13 positions agree with TRBD2. The V and J ends lost 2 bases and 0 bases, in that order; junction bases with no gene match: 5. Germline CDR1 is SGHAT and CDR2 is FQNNGV. The CDR3 covers 18 residues. For the CDR3, the DNA is TGTGCCAGCAGCTTAAGGACTAGCGGGGGCACTAGCACAGATACGCAGTATTTT. Amino acids: CASSLRTSGGTSTDTQYF.

The CDR3 sequence is CASSVVHIDTGELFF. CDR3 nucleotides: TGTGCCAGCAGCGTAGTCCACATCGACACCGGGGAGCTGTTTTTT. V gene TRBV9 combines with J gene TRBJ2-2; D unresolved. Between the trimmed V and J ends, which lost 0 bases and 3 bases, there was a span of 9 bases. Germline V gene lookup returns CDR1 SGDLS and CDR2 YYNGEE. The CDR3 contains 15 residues.

The gene calls are TRBV6-5 and TRBJ1-2, with D possibly matching TRBD1 (5 bases). CDR3 length: 14 amino acids. Trimming took off 7 bases at V and 6 bases at J, with 18 bases between the two ends. Germline loops: CDR1 MNHEY, CDR2 SVGAGI. CDR3 sequence reads: CASMKTGVLNGYTF. In DNA form, the CDR3 reads TGTGCCAGCATGAAGACGGGGGTACTAAATGGCTACACCTTC.

The chain carries TRBV6-5 and TRBJ2-4; 8 bases are a match to TRBD1. CDR3 size: 11 residues. V dropped 6 bases and J dropped 15; count of bases not matched to a gene: 7. Per the germline V gene, CDR1 is MNHEY and CDR2 is SVGAGI. Written as DNA, the CDR3 is TGTGCCAGCAGCCACCGGGACAGGAGGTACTTC. Amino acids: CASSHRDRRYF.

The V gene is TRBV5-5, the J gene TRBJ2-5; weak D call: TRBD1 (6 bases). V gave up 3 bases and J gave up 5 bases, with 17 bases separating them. Germline CDR1 SGHKS, CDR2 YYEKEE (reference sequence). This CDR3 is 15 amino acids long. Here the CDR3 reads CASSWGHGLEETQYF. CDR3 DNA: TGTGCCAGCAGCTGGGGGCACGGCCTAGAGGAGACCCAGTACTTC. Variable domain in full (rest from reference TRBV5-5 and TRBJ2-5): DAGVTQSPTHLIKTRGQQVTLRCSPISGHKSVSWYQQVLGQGPQFIFQYYEKEERGRGNFPDRFSARQFPNYSSELNVNALLLGDSALYLCASSWGHGLEETQYFGPGTRLLVL.

J is TRBJ2-1 and V is TRBV9, with 9 bases that match TRBD1. The length of the CDR3 is 14 residues. The J segment lost 10 bases and the V segment lost 3 bases, leaving 8 bases of the junction unmatched. The germline CDR1 and CDR2 sequences are SGDLS and YYNGEE. CDR3 protein: CASSDGTGRGEQFF. The CDR3 nucleotides are TGTGCCAGCAGCGATGGGACAGGGCGAGGCGAGCAGTTCTTC.

CDR3 region: CASGLVRDGQSFGTDTQYF. For the CDR3, the DNA is TGTGCTAGTGGTTTGGTACGGGATGGACAGTCGTTTGGCACAGATACGCAGTATTTT. V usage is TRBV12-5 and J usage is TRBJ2-3, with D perhaps TRBD1 (6 bases). V lost 0 bases to trimming and J lost 1 base, with 20 bases between them. This CDR3 region has 19 residues. Germline loops: CDR1 LGHNT, CDR2 FRNRAP.

This chain joins TRBV30 and TRBJ1-1; D remains unclear. Germline CDR1 is GTSNPN and CDR2 is SVGIG (reference sequence). V was shortened by 3 bases and J by 0 bases, with 11 bases between the two germline ends. This CDR3 is 14 amino acids long. DNA of the CDR3: TGTGCCTGGAGCACCCCATCGGTGAACACTGAAGCTTTCTTT. Encoded protein: CAWSTPSVNTEAFF.

This clone was seen only a few times. V usage is TRBV2 and J usage is TRBJ1-1, with no clear D. Germline V CDR1 and CDR2: SNHLY, FYNNEI. The CDR3 sequence is 13 residues long. Trimming removed 6 bases at V and 0 bases at J, with 8 bases between. DNA of the CDR3: TGTGCCAGCAGGCGGTACATGAACACTGAAGCTTTCTTT. This encodes CASRRYMNTEAFF.

CDR3 residues: CASSFSNYGYTF. In nucleotides, the CDR3 is TGCGCCAGCAGCTTTAGCAACTATGGCTACACCTTC. This chain connects TRBV5-1 to TRBJ1-2; D not resolved. This CDR3 has 12 residues. CDR1 is SGHRS and CDR2 is YFSETQ in the germline V gene. The V and J ends lost 2 bases and 2 bases respectively, with 4 bases between them. The full variable domain, its missing parts supplied by reference TRBV5-1 and TRBJ1-2, is KAGVTQTPRYLIKTRGQQVTLSCSPISGHRSVSWYQQTPGQGLQFLFEYFSETQRNKGNFPGRFSGRQFSNSRSEMNVSTLELGDSALYLCASSFSNYGYTFGSGTRLTVV.

CDR3 in DNA: TGTGCCAGCAGCCAAGCAGGGCGCTATGGCTACACCTTC. Its protein is CASSQAGRYGYTF. This chain links TRBV14 with TRBJ1-2; maybe TRBD1 (5 bases). The V end was cut by 1 base, the J end by 4 bases, with 7 bases between. Germline V gene sequence: CDR1 SGHDN, CDR2 FVKESK. There are 13 residues in the CDR3. Looking up the rest from reference TRBV14 and TRBJ1-2 gives the full variable domain: EAGVTQFPSHSVIEKGQTVTLRCDPISGHDNLYWYRRVMGKEIKFLLHFVKESKQDESGMPNNRFLAERTGGTYSTLKVQPAELEDSGVYFCASSQAGRYGYTFGSGTRLTVV.

The chain uses TRBV18 and TRBJ1-2; D is perhaps TRBD1 (6 bases). CDR1 is KGHSH, CDR2 LQKENI, per germline. Trimming removed 3 bases at V and 3 bases at J, with 17 bases between. There are 16 residues in the CDR3. The CDR3 DNA sequence: TGTGCCAGCTCACCTTCGGACAGCTCCCTTGACTATGGCTACACCTTC. Its translation is CASSPSDSSLDYGYTF.

The gene calls are TRBV10-2 and TRBJ1-1, with no clear D. V lost 3 bases and J 1 base, leaving 12 bases between the germline ends. The germline V gene encodes CDR1 WSHSY and CDR2 SAAADI. The CDR3 covers 15 residues. This chain's CDR3 is CASSDDYSGNTEAFF. The CDR3 region has the DNA TGCGCCAGCAGTGATGACTATTCCGGGAACACTGAAGCTTTCTTT.

The chain couples TRBV7-9 to TRBJ2-7, with 7 bases fitting TRBD2. CDR3 length: 14 amino acids. The germline gives CDR1 SEHNR, CDR2 FQNEAQ (reference sequence). V gave up 5 bases and J gave up 0 bases; unmatched junction bases: 4. The CDR3 reads CASSGRTSSYEQYF. Written as DNA, the CDR3 is TGTGCCAGCAGCGGCCGGACTAGCTCCTACGAGCAGTACTTC.

The table lists this clone with a count of one. V gene TRBV21-1 combines with J gene TRBJ1-2. TRBV21-1 is labeled a pseudogene. This CDR3 contains 14 residues. CDR3 amino acids: CASSPGGGLFGYTF. The CDR3 nucleotides are TGTGCCAGCAGCCCCGGCGGGGGGCTGTTTGGCTACACCTTC.

V is TRBV6-5 and J is TRBJ1-1; D ambiguous. This CDR3 contains 15 residues. Germline assignment: CDR1 MNHEY and CDR2 SVGAGI. The V and J ends lost 2 bases and 2 bases respectively, with 12 bases between them. The DNA for the CDR3 is TGTGCCAGCAGTTACCACTCAGGTCTCAACACTGAAGCTTTCTTT. Its protein product is CASSYHSGLNTEAFF.

This clone was counted only a few times. CDR3 coding DNA: TGTGCCGGCCGGACTAGCACAGATACGCAGTATTTT. Encoded protein: CAGRTSTDTQYF. The chain has TRBV2 and TRBJ2-3, with D possibly being TRBD2 (5 bases). Germline V gives CDR1 SNHLY, CDR2 FYNNEI. Trimming pared 11 bases from V and 0 bases from J, leaving 9 bases between. The CDR3 spans 12 residues.

The chain joins TRBV30 to TRBJ2-7, with D maybe TRBD2 (7 bases). Trimming pared 6 bases from V and 3 bases from J, leaving 15 bases between. This CDR3 spans 13 amino acids. In germline, CDR1 is GTSNPN, CDR2 SVGIG (reference sequence). Here the CDR3 DNA reads TGTGCCTGTCCTCGGGGGGCTAACTACGAGCAGTACGTC. Translation: CACPRGANYEQYV.

This clone was observed once. This rearrangement joins TRBV30 to TRBJ1-3; D is undetermined. CDR1 is GTSNPN, CDR2 SVGIG, per germline (reference sequence). Deletions cut 8 bases from V and 0 bases from J, with 8 bases between. The CDR3 runs 12 residues. The CDR3: CAVTLSGNTIYF. DNA for the CDR3: TGTGCCGTGACTCTCTCTGGAAACACCATATATTTT.